Shown below are 15 T cell receptor beta chains from a single sample sequenced in a study of cytotoxic CD8 clonotypes in ibrutinib-treated CLL. Method: immunoSEQ multiplex PCR; TCRdb's copy keeps in-frame clones and lacks some. The sample lists hundreds of thousands of clones; roughly 70% were seen once. Specimen: PBMCs, collected after 36 months of ibrutinib treatment. These receptors originate from a human donor with chronic lymphocytic leukemia.

This clone appeared a few times. The chain couples TRBV7-3 to TRBJ2-7, with 8 bases fitting TRBD2. J lost 4 bases, V lost 6 bases, and 8 bases had no gene match. Germline lookup yields CDR1 SGHTA and CDR2 FQGTGA. CDR3 length: 14 amino acids. CDR3 protein: CASSPGGPSYEQYF. The CDR3 DNA sequence: TGTGCCAGCAGTCCGGGAGGGCCCTCTTACGAGCAGTACTTC.

Here the CDR3 DNA reads TGCGCCAGCAGCTTGGCGGGGACGGAGACCCAGTACTTC. It is translated as CASSLAGTETQYF. The chain uses TRBV5-1 and TRBJ2-5; D possibly matches TRBD1 or TRBD2 (5 bases each). The germline V gene encodes CDR1 SGHRS and CDR2 YFSETQ. Trimming shortened V by 0 bases and J by 5 bases, and 8 bases separated the two germline ends. CDR3 length: 13 residues.

The genes are TRBV12-5 and TRBJ1-1; weak D call: TRBD1 (5 bases). V was pared by 3 bases and J by 5 bases, with 16 bases between. Germline CDR1 reads LGHNT; CDR2 reads FRNRAP. The CDR3 length is 15 residues. The CDR3 here is CASGFPRGAGTEAFF. The CDR3 DNA reads TGTGCTAGTGGTTTCCCCCGCGGGGCAGGGACTGAAGCTTTCTTT. The full variable domain, in which reference TRBV12-5 and TRBJ1-1 provide the parts outside the CDR3, is DARVTQTPRHKVTEMGQEVTMRCQPILGHNTVFWYRQTMMQGLELLAYFRNRAPLDDSGMPKDRFSAEMPDATLATLKIQPSEPRDSAVYFCASGFPRGAGTEAFFGQGTRLTVV.

The rearrangement links TRBV7-2 to TRBJ2-2, with a weak D call TRBD1 (6 bases). This CDR3 is 16 amino acids long. Trimming took 4 bases from V and 3 from J, leaving 15 bases between them. Germline V gives CDR1 SGHTA, CDR2 FQGNSA. The CDR3 nucleotides are TGTGCCAGCAGCTACTGGGACACGGTTTACACCGGGGAGCTGTTTTTT. Its translation: CASSYWDTVYTGELFF.

This clone showed up just a few times. CDR3 nucleotides: TGTGCCAGCAGTGAGAAACAGGGGTACTATAATTCACCCCTCCACTTT. This sequence encodes CASSEKQGYYNSPLHF. V usage is TRBV2 and J usage is TRBJ1-6; 7 bases agree with TRBD1. This CDR3 is 16 amino acids long. Germline assignment: CDR1 SNHLY and CDR2 FYNNEI. V lost 3 bases to trimming and J lost 3 bases; unmatched junction nucleotides: 5.

The chain joins TRBV29-1 to TRBJ2-7; 11 nucleotides agree with TRBD1. The trim removed 4 bases at V and 7 bases at J, leaving 18 bases unmatched. CDR1 is SQVTM, CDR2 ANQGSEA, per germline. CDR3 length equals 17 residues. CDR3 coding DNA: TGCAGCGTTGGCAGGACAGGGGGCGGACGAAACTCAGGGGAGCAGTACTTC. Translated, it gives CSVGRTGGGRNSGEQYF.

This chain uses TRBV13 with TRBJ1-1; no clear D gene. Germline V lookup: CDR1 PRHDT, CDR2 FYEKMQ (reference sequence). The CDR3 runs to 12 residues. V lost 6 bases, J lost 4 bases, and 9 bases lay in between. CDR3 amino acids: CASRLAFTEAFF. The CDR3 DNA reads as TGTGCCAGCAGATTGGCGTTCACTGAAGCTTTCTTT.

The gene calls are TRBV7-2 and TRBJ1-2; TRBD1 aligns across 11 bases. Per the germline V gene, CDR1 is SGHTA and CDR2 is FQGNSA. With V trimmed by 4 bases and J by 5 bases, 6 bases remained unmatched. CDR3 length equals 15 residues. The CDR3 region is CASSSMDRGHYGYTF. The CDR3 DNA follows: TGTGCCAGCAGCTCTATGGACAGGGGGCATTATGGCTACACCTTC.

V usage is TRBV27 and J usage is TRBJ2-7; TRBD1 aligns across 8 bases. The V and J ends lost 5 bases and 0 bases, in that order; junction bases with no gene match: 6. The CDR3 covers 15 residues. Germline V gene lookup returns CDR1 MNHEY and CDR2 SMNVEV (reference sequence). The CDR3 sequence: CASSLYTGGSYEQYF. CDR3 DNA sequence: TGTGCCAGCAGTCTATATACAGGGGGCTCCTACGAGCAGTACTTC.

The chain uses TRBV19 and TRBJ2-2; the D is unclear. The germline gives CDR1 LNHDA, CDR2 SQIVND (reference sequence). Trimming shortened V by 1 base and J by 0 bases, and 9 bases separated the two germline ends. CDR3 length: 16 residues. For the CDR3, the DNA is TGTGCCAGTAGTATAGCCAGGCCATCGAACACCGGGGAGCTGTTTTTT. Translation gives CASSIARPSNTGELFF.

This clone has just one count. The gene calls are TRBV15 and TRBJ2-7; TRBD1 or TRBD2 may be the D gene (6 bases each). This CDR3 contains 16 residues. CDR1 is LNHNV and CDR2 is YYDKDF in the germline V gene (reference sequence). Deletions cut 5 bases from V and 1 base from J, with 18 bases between. The chain's CDR3 is CATSGRTVARSYEQYF. CDR3 in DNA: TGTGCCACCAGCGGGAGGACAGTTGCAAGGTCCTACGAGCAGTACTTC.

This clone was detected a few times. The chain is built from TRBV5-6 and TRBJ1-5; 7 nucleotides line up with TRBD1. The CDR3 totals 15 residues. Germline CDR1 is SGHDT and CDR2 is YYEEEE. The V and J ends lost 4 bases and 5 bases, in that order; junction bases with no gene match: 9. The CDR3 nucleotides read TGTGCCAGCAGCGGAGCAGACAGGGTTGATCAGCCCCAGCATTTT. It codes for CASSGADRVDQPQHF.

The chain carries TRBV9 and TRBJ1-1; D is possibly TRBD1 (6 bases). V shed 0 bases and J shed 6 bases, with 9 bases lying between them. The V gene's germline CDR1 is SGDLS and CDR2 YYNGEE. The CDR3 is 13 amino acids. The CDR3 reads CASSVAGGPEAFF. In nucleotides, the CDR3 is TGTGCCAGCAGCGTAGCGGGGGGCCCTGAAGCTTTCTTT. The full variable domain, its missing parts supplied by reference TRBV9 and TRBJ1-1, is DSGVTQTPKHLITATGQRVTLRCSPRSGDLSVYWYQQSLDQGLQFLIQYYNGEERAKGNILERFSAQQFPDLHSELNLSSLELGDSALYFCASSVAGGPEAFFGQGTRLTVV.

The V gene is TRBV2, the J gene TRBJ2-3; 7 bases align to TRBD1. This CDR3 contains 14 residues. V lost 7 bases to trimming and J lost 3 bases; unmatched junction nucleotides: 7. CDR1 and CDR2 (germline): SNHLY, FYNNEI. In nucleotides, the CDR3 is TGTGCCAGCAATCAGGGGGAGTTGACAGATACGCAGTATTTT. Residues: CASNQGELTDTQYF.

CDR3 sequence reads: CASSPRAEVGTEAFF. CDR3 sequence (DNA): TGCGCCAGCAGCCCCCGGGCGGAGGTAGGCACTGAAGCTTTCTTT. The chain joins TRBV5-1 to TRBJ1-1; D is unresolved. CDR1 and CDR2 (germline): SGHRS, YFSETQ. The CDR3 totals 15 residues. V lost 4 bases and J lost 4, with 17 bases in between. The full variable domain, rest sourced from reference TRBV5-1 and TRBJ1-1, is KAGVTQTPRYLIKTRGQQVTLSCSPISGHRSVSWYQQTPGQGLQFLFEYFSETQRNKGNFPGRFSGRQFSNSRSEMNVSTLELGDSALYLCASSPRAEVGTEAFFGQGTRLTVV.